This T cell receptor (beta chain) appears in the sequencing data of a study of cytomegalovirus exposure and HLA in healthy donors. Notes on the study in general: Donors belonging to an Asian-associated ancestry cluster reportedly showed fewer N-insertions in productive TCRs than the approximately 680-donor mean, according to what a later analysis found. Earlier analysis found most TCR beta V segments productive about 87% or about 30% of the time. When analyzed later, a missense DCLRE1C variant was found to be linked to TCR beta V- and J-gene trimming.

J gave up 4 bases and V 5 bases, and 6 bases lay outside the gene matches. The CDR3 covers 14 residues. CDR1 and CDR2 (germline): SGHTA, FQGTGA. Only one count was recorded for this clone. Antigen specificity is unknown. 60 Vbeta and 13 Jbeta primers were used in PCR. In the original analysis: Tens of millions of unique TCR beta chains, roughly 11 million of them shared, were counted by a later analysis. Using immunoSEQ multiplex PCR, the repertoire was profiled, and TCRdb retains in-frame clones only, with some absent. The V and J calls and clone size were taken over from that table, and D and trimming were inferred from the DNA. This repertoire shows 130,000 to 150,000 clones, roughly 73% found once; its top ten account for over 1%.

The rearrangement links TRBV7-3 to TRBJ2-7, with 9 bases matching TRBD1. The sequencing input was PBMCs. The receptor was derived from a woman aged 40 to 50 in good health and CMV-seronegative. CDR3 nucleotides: TGTGCCAGCAGCCCCTCGGGACAGGGTTACGAGCAGTACTTC. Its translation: CASSPSGQGYEQYF.